The present TCR beta chain was sequenced within a study of regulatory T cells in long-lasting Graves disease. Study in general: The criterion for persistent Graves' disease was over 5 years of antithyroid drugs with positive TSH receptor antibodies.

Study-level points and caveats: Favored usage of TRBV28, TRBJ1-2 and TRBJ2-5 was recorded in persistent disease. The number of shared public clonotypes was higher in persistent patients (2,741) than new patients (approximately 1,000).

Time point in this sample: persistent/refractory GD, antithyroid drugs over 5 years with positive TRAb. Generation of the TCR library employed RNA extracted from PBMCs. Under American Thyroid Association guidelines, Graves' disease was diagnosed. Libraries of TCR beta came from iRepertoire HTBI primers plus Arm-PCR of CDR3 regions. TCRdb reprocessed the multiplex PCR reads with MiXCR, giving one entry per CDR3 protein. The sample shows under 500,000 distinct CDR3 sequences, more than 20% of them seen only once. The CDR3 has 12 amino acids. Germline CDR1 LGHDT, CDR2 YNNKEL (reference sequence). Trimming shortened V by 1 base and J by 7 bases, and 7 bases separated the two germline ends. The table lists this clonotype with many counts. Its matching antigen is unknown.

The clonotype originates from a female donor with Graves disease. The sequenced sample was peripheral blood mononuclear cells (PBMCs), obtained when the disease was refractory, from a patient treated with antithyroid drugs. V and J are TRBV3-1 and TRBJ1-2; D not resolved. CDR3 region: CASSQVEFGYTF. CDR3 bases: TGTGCCAGCAGCCAAGTTGAGTTTGGCTACACCTTC.